This entry lists 24 T cell receptor beta chains sequenced from one sample in a study of long-term antiretroviral therapy in people with HIV. At survey level, the immunoSEQ assay was run in its v3.0 version. Here immunoSEQ multiplex PCR was the method, and the copy in TCRdb shows in-frame clones only, minus some. The repertoire has around 28,000 clones, 85% of them found once; the top ten carry 8% to 10%. Sample: unsorted PBMCs, taken 2.3 years after starting antiretroviral therapy. The receptor source for this set is a man aged 40-49 years with HIV.

This sequence joins TRBV25-1 and TRBJ2-2, with no clear D. CDR1 MGHDK and CDR2 SYGVNS come from the germline V gene. This CDR3 region has 12 residues. V was cut by 3 bases and J by 4 bases, with 3 bases left in between. The CDR3 nucleotides are TGTGCCAGCAGTGACTTCACCGGGGAGCTGTTTTTT. This sequence encodes CASSDFTGELFF. Combining the CDR3 with reference TRBV25-1 and TRBJ2-2 gives the whole variable domain EADIYQTPRYLVIGTGKKITLECSQTMGHDKMYWYQQDPGMELHLIHYSYGVNSTEKGDLSSESTVSRIRTEHFPLTLESARPSHTSQYLCASSDFTGELFFGEGSRLTVL.

The CDR3 nucleotides are TGTGCCATCAGGGAACAGGGTTTGGGGGAGCAGTACTTC. This encodes CAIREQGLGEQYF. The chain employs TRBV10-3 and TRBJ2-7; D may be TRBD1 (6 bases). This CDR3 spans 13 amino acids. V gave up 6 bases and J gave up 7 bases, with 16 bases separating them. Germline-derived CDR1 and CDR2 are ENHRY and SYGVKD.

The chain joins TRBV5-6 to TRBJ2-1; D is unclear. The V end lost 2 bases, the J end lost 9 bases, and 24 bases lay between the germline ends. This CDR3 spans 17 amino acids. Germline lookup yields CDR1 SGHDT and CDR2 YYEEEE. CDR3 nucleotides: TGTGCCAGCAGCTTCTACCATACCATTGGGGTTTCAAGTGAGCAGTTCTTC. Amino acid sequence: CASSFYHTIGVSSEQFF.

This chain uses TRBV5-5 with TRBJ1-2; D ambiguous. Trimming took 0 bases from V and 6 from J, leaving 12 bases between them. Germline CDR1 and CDR2: SGHKS and YYEKEE (reference sequence). CDR3 length: 14 residues. DNA for the CDR3: TGTGCCAGCAGCTTGGGTGAGGGTATCGATGGCTACACCTTC. It specifies CASSLGEGIDGYTF.

CDR3 bases: TGTGCCAGCAGCCAGACCGGGACTCGACGAGAGCAGTTCTTC. Translation gives CASSQTGTRREQFF. V gene TRBV5-8 combines with J gene TRBJ2-1, with TRBD2 as a possible D gene (6 bases). Germline CDR1 is SGHTS and CDR2 is YDEGEE. V lost 4 bases to trimming and J lost 10 bases, with 18 bases between them. The CDR3 is made up of 14 amino acids.

The chain links TRBV6-5 to TRBJ2-3; 8 bases match TRBD2. The J segment lost 6 bases and the V segment lost 2 bases, leaving 7 bases of the junction unmatched. CDR3 size: 15 residues. CDR1 is MNHEY, CDR2 SVGAGI, per germline. The chain's CDR3 is CASSYAGGFEDTQYF. The CDR3 nucleotides read TGTGCCAGCAGTTACGCGGGGGGTTTCGAGGATACGCAGTATTTT.

V usage is TRBV27 and J usage is TRBJ1-2; no clear D gene. Trimming pared 4 bases from V and 4 bases from J, leaving 13 bases between. This CDR3 has 14 amino acids. The V gene's germline CDR1 is MNHEY and CDR2 SMNVEV (reference sequence). CDR3 nucleotides: TGTGCCAGCAGTTCAAGCAGTTCGGGCTATGGCTACACCTTC. Translating gives CASSSSSSGYGYTF.

The chain carries TRBV30 and TRBJ1-2; 8 nucleotides match TRBD1. The CDR3 covers 14 residues. Looked up from germline, CDR1 is GTSNPN and CDR2 is SVGIG (reference sequence). V lost 2 bases to trimming and J lost 7 bases; unmatched junction nucleotides: 9. The DNA for the CDR3 is TGTGCCTGGAGTTCGGGGGCAGGGGGCTTTGGCTACACCTTC. Its translation: CAWSSGAGGFGYTF.

The V and J genes are TRBV29-1 and TRBJ1-1; D might be TRBD1 (6 bases). CDR1 is SQVTM, CDR2 ANQGSEA, per germline. Trimming removed 6 bases from V and 0 bases from J, with 11 bases in between. The CDR3 runs 13 residues. DNA for the CDR3: TGCAGCGTGAAGGGGGGACTGAACACTGAAGCTTTCTTT. It encodes CSVKGGLNTEAFF.

The chain uses TRBV5-4 and TRBJ1-5, with D hard to call. Germline CDR1 SGHNT, CDR2 YYREEE (reference sequence). Deletions cut 4 bases from V and 3 bases from J, with 11 bases between. CDR3 length: 14 residues. CDR3 sequence: CASSLGGDNQPQHF. CDR3 DNA: TGTGCCAGCAGCCTCGGTGGGGACAATCAGCCCCAGCATTTT.

The rearrangement uses TRBV19 and TRBJ1-5; a possible D gene is TRBD1 (5 bases). The CDR3 is made up of 17 amino acids. The V and J ends lost 5 bases and 3 bases respectively, with 20 bases between them. From germline, CDR1 is LNHDA and CDR2 SQIVND (reference sequence). The CDR3 DNA reads TGTGCCAGTAGTTCCTCGGGCCCCTGGGGGGACAATCAGCCCCAGCATTTT. Amino acids: CASSSSGPWGDNQPQHF.

CDR3 residues: CASSVNLLAPDTGELFF. For the CDR3, the DNA is TGTGCCAGCAGCGTTAATTTGTTGGCCCCTGACACCGGGGAGCTGTTTTTT. This chain joins TRBV9 and TRBJ2-2; D gene uncertain. Germline-derived CDR1 and CDR2 are SGDLS and YYNGEE. Between the trimmed V and J ends, which lost 2 bases and 3 bases, there was a span of 17 bases. The CDR3 runs 17 residues. The variable domain in full, with the rest retrieved from reference TRBV9 and TRBJ2-2, is DSGVTQTPKHLITATGQRVTLRCSPRSGDLSVYWYQQSLDQGLQFLIQYYNGEERAKGNILERFSAQQFPDLHSELNLSSLELGDSALYFCASSVNLLAPDTGELFFGEGSRLTVL.

The CDR3 sequence: CASSSWGDLDRGATNEKLFF. The DNA of the CDR3 is TGCGCCAGCAGCAGTTGGGGGGATCTGGACAGGGGAGCAACTAATGAAAAACTGTTTTTT. V and J are TRBV4-1 and TRBJ1-4; 9 bases align to TRBD1. V lost 5 bases, J lost 0 bases, and 16 bases stayed unmatched. The CDR3 is made up of 20 amino acids. Germline-derived CDR1 and CDR2 are MGHRA and YSYEKL.

J is TRBJ2-5 and V is TRBV11-3, with D tentatively TRBD2 (6 bases). This CDR3 has 11 residues. The V end lost 5 bases, the J end lost 7 bases, and 8 bases lay between the germline ends. The germline V gene has CDR1 SGHNT and CDR2 YENEEA. Here the CDR3 reads CASSLGRTQYF. The CDR3 DNA sequence: TGTGCCAGCAGCCTCGGGAGGACCCAGTACTTC. The full variable domain, completed using reference TRBV11-3 and TRBJ2-5, is EAGVVQSPRYKIIEKKQPVAFWCNPISGHNTLYWYLQNLGQGPELLIRYENEEAVDDSQLPKDRFSAERLKGVDSTLKIQPAELGDSAVYLCASSLGRTQYFGPGTRLLVL.

The V and J genes are TRBV6-5 and TRBJ1-1; D is uncertain. This CDR3 is built from 16 residues. The V gene lost 0 bases and the J gene lost 0 bases, with 11 bases spanning the gap. Germline CDR1 is MNHEY and CDR2 is SVGAGI. CDR3 DNA: TGTGCCAGCAGTTACTCGAACGGCGGATTGAACACTGAAGCTTTCTTT. Its translation: CASSYSNGGLNTEAFF.

The chain is built from TRBV5-6 and TRBJ2-1; D gene ambiguous. The CDR3 is 13 residues long. Germline V CDR1 and CDR2: SGHDT, YYEEEE. Trimming took 1 base from V and 4 from J, leaving 6 bases between them. CDR3 coding DNA: TGTGCCAGCAGCTTGCGGTATTACAATGAGCAGTTCTTC. Amino acids: CASSLRYYNEQFF. The full variable domain, completed using reference TRBV5-6 and TRBJ2-1, is DAGVTQSPTHLIKTRGQQVTLRCSPKSGHDTVSWYQQALGQGPQFIFQYYEEEERQRGNFPDRFSGHQFPNYSSELNVNALLLGDSALYLCASSLRYYNEQFFGPGTRLTVL.

The J gene is TRBJ1-4, the V gene TRBV10-3; unclear D gene. This CDR3 comprises 18 residues. The V and J ends lost 0 bases and 4 bases respectively, with 18 bases between them. Looked up from germline, CDR1 is ENHRY and CDR2 is SYGVKD. The CDR3 loop is CAISESLRTMEDNEKLFF. Written as DNA, the CDR3 is TGTGCCATCAGTGAGTCGTTGCGGACTATGGAAGATAATGAAAAACTGTTTTTT.

This rearrangement joins TRBV10-3 to TRBJ2-7; 8 bases are shared with TRBD2. The germline V gene has CDR1 ENHRY and CDR2 SYGVKD. V lost 2 bases, J lost 2 bases, and 5 bases stayed unmatched. The CDR3 runs to 15 residues. CDR3 in amino acids: CAISEPSGGAYEQYF. The CDR3 nucleotides are TGTGCCATCAGTGAGCCCTCGGGAGGGGCCTACGAGCAGTACTTC.

The V call is TRBV6-1, the J call TRBJ1-6, with D possibly matching TRBD1 (5 bases). V gave up 1 base and J gave up 14 bases, with 24 bases separating them. The CDR3 has 17 residues. Germline CDR1 and CDR2: MNHNS and SASEGT. The CDR3 DNA sequence: TGTGCCAGCAGTGAAGACTTAATTGACAGACACCAATTGGCCCTCCACTTT. It codes for CASSEDLIDRHQLALHF.

This clone was seen just once. This chain connects TRBV19 to TRBJ2-5; D gene unclear. There are 15 residues in the CDR3. The germline CDR1 and CDR2 sequences are LNHDA and SQIVND (reference sequence). Trimming took 0 bases from V and 4 from J, leaving 12 bases between them. For the CDR3, the DNA is TGTGCCAGTAGTATAGATGGGGTGGGCCCAGAGACCCAGTACTTC. Translated: CASSIDGVGPETQYF.

The rearrangement links TRBV9 to TRBJ1-2; 10 bases align to TRBD1. There are 17 residues in the CDR3. V dropped 6 bases and J dropped 6; count of bases not matched to a gene: 17. CDR1 SGDLS and CDR2 YYNGEE come from the germline V gene. The CDR3 sequence is CASTGSAGQGLSDGYTF. CDR3 bases: TGTGCCAGCACCGGATCGGCGGGACAGGGGCTTTCGGATGGCTACACCTTC. Together with reference TRBV9 and TRBJ1-2, the CDR3 gives the full variable domain: DSGVTQTPKHLITATGQRVTLRCSPRSGDLSVYWYQQSLDQGLQFLIQYYNGEERAKGNILERFSAQQFPDLHSELNLSSLELGDSALYFCASTGSAGQGLSDGYTFGSGTRLTVV.

This sequence joins TRBV6-6 and TRBJ2-7, with D possibly matching TRBD2 (5 bases). CDR3 length: 12 amino acids. Trimming removed 5 bases from V and 7 bases from J, with 12 bases in between. Germline values: CDR1 MNHNY, CDR2 SVGAGI (reference sequence). For the CDR3, the DNA is TGTGCCAGCAGTCTCCCTACGGGGGAGCAGTACTTC. It specifies CASSLPTGEQYF.

A single count supports this clone. This sequence joins TRBV5-1 and TRBJ2-2, with D perhaps TRBD1 (5 bases). Trimming cost V 3 bases and J 6 bases, with 12 bases left between them. CDR3 length equals 14 residues. The germline gives CDR1 SGHRS, CDR2 YFSETQ. CDR3 in amino acids: CASSSLDSSGELFF. The DNA of the CDR3 is TGCGCCAGCAGCTCTCTAGACAGTTCCGGGGAGCTGTTTTTT.

The chain links TRBV19 to TRBJ2-3, with D unresolved. V gave up 6 bases and J gave up 2 bases, with 12 bases separating them. Per the germline V gene, CDR1 is LNHDA and CDR2 is SQIVND (reference sequence). The CDR3 sequence is 14 residues long. This CDR3 reads CASRRREVTDTQYF. The CDR3 coding sequence is TGTGCCAGTAGAAGGAGAGAGGTCACAGATACGCAGTATTTT.